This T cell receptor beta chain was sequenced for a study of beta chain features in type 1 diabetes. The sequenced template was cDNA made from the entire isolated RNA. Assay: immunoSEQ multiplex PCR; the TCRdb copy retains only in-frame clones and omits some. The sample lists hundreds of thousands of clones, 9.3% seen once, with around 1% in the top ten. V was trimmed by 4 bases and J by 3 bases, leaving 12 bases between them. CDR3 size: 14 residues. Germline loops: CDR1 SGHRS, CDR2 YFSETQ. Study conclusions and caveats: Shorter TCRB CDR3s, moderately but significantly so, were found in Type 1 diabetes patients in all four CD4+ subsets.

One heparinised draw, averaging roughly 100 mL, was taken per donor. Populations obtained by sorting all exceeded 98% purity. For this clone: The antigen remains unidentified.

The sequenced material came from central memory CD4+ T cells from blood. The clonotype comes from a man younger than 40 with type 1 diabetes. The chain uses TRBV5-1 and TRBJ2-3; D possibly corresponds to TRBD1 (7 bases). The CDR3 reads CASSAGQRTDTQYF. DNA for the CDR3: TGCGCCAGCAGCGCGGGACAGAGAACAGATACGCAGTATTTT.